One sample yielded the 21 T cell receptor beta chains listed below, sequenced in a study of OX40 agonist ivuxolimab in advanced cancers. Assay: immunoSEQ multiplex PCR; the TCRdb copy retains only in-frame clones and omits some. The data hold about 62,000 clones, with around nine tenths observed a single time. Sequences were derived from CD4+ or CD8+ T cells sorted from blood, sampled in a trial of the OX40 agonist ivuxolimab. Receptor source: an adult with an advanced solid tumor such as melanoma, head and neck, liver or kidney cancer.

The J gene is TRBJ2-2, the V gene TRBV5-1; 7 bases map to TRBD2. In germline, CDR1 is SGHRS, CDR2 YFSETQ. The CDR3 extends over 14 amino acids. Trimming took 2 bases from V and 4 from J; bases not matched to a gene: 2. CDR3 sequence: CASSFGTTTGELFF. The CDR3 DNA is TGCGCCAGCAGCTTCGGGACTACCACCGGGGAGCTGTTTTTT.

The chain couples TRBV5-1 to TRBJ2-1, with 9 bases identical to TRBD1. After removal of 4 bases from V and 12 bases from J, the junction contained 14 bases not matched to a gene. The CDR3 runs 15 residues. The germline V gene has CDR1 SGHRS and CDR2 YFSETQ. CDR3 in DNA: TGCGCCAGCAGCCTGACCGGACAGGGGTCGACCGGGCAGTTCTTC. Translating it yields CASSLTGQGSTGQFF.

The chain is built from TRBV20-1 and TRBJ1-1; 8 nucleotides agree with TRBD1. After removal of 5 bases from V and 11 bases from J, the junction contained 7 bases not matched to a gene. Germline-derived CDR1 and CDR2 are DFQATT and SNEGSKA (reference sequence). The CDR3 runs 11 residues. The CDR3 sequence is CSALGQVGAFF. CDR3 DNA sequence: TGCAGTGCTTTGGGACAGGTGGGGGCTTTCTTT.

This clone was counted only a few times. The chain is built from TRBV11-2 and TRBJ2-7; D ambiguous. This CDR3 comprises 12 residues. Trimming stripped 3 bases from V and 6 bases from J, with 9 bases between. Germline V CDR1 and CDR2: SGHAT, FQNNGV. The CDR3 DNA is TGTGCCAGCAGCTTTAGTTTAGGCGAGCAGTACTTC. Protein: CASSFSLGEQYF.

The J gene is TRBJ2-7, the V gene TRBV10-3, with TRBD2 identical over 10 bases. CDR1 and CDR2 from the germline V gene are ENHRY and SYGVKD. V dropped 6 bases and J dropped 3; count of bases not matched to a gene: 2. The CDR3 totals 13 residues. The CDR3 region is CAISLAGVYEQYF. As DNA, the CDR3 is TGTGCCATCAGCCTAGCGGGAGTCTACGAGCAGTACTTC.

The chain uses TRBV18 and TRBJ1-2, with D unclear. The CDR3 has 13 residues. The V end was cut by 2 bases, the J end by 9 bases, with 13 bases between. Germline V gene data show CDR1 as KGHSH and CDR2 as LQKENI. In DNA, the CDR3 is TGTGCCAGCTCACCAATGGACGTTAAGAGCTACACCTTC. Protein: CASSPMDVKSYTF.

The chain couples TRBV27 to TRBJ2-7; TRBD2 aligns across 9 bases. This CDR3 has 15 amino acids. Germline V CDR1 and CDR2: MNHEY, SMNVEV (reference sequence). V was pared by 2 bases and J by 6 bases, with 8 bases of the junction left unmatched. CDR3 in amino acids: CASSLRLAGKSEQYF. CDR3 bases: TGTGCCAGCAGTTTAAGGCTAGCGGGAAAGTCCGAGCAGTACTTC.

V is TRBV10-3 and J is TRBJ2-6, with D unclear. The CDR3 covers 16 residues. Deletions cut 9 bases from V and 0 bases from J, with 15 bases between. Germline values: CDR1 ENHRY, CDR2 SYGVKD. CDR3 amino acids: CAINAEPLSGANVLTF. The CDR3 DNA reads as TGTGCCATTAACGCCGAGCCGCTCTCTGGGGCCAACGTCCTGACTTTC.

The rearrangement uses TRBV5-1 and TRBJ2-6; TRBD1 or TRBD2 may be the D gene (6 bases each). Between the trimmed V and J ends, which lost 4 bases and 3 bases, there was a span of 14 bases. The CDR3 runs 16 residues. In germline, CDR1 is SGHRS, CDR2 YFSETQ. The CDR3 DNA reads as TGCGCCAGCAGCGGACGGGGGCCCCATGGGGCCAACGTCCTGACTTTC. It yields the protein CASSGRGPHGANVLTF.

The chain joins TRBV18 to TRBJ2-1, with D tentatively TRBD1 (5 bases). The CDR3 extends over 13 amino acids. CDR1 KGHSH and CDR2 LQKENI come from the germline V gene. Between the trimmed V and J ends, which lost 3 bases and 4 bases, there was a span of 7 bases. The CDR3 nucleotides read TGTGCCAGCTCACCCGGACAATACAATGAGCAGTTCTTC. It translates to CASSPGQYNEQFF. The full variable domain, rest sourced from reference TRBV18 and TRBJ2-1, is NAGVMQNPRHLVRRRGQEARLRCSPMKGHSHVYWYRQLPEEGLKFMVYLQKENIIDESGMPKERFSAEFPKEGPSILRIQQVVRGDSAAYFCASSPGQYNEQFFGPGTRLTVL.

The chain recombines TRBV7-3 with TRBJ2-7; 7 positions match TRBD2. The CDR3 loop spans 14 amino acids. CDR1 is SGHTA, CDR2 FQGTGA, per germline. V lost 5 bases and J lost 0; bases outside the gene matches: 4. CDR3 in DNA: TGTGCCAGCAGCCCTAGCGGTACCTCCTACGAGCAGTACTTC. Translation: CASSPSGTSYEQYF.

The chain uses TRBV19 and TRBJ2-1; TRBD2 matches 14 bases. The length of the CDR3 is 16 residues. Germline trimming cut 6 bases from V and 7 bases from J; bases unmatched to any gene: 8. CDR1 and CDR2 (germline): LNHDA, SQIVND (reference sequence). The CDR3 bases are TGTGCCAGTAGCAAGACCGGGACTAGCGGGAGTAATGAGCAGTTCTTC. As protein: CASSKTGTSGSNEQFF.

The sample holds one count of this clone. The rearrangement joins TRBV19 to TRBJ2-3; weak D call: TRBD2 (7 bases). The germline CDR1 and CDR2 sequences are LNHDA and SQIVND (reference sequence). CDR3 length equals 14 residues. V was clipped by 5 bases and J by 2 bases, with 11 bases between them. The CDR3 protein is CASSLGGHTDTQYF. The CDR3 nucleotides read TGTGCCAGTAGTTTGGGGGGGCACACAGATACGCAGTATTTT. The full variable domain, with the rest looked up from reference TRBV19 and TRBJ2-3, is DGGITQSPKYLFRKEGQNVTLSCEQNLNHDAMYWYRQDPGQGLRLIYYSQIVNDFQKGDIAEGYSVSREKKESFPLTVTSAQKNPTAFYLCASSLGGHTDTQYFGPGTRLTVL.

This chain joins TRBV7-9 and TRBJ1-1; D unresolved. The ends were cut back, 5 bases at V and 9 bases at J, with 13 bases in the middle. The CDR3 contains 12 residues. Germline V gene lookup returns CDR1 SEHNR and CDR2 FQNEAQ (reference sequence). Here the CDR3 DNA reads TGTGCCAGCAGCACGCAGAAGACACAAGCTTTCTTT. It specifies CASSTQKTQAFF. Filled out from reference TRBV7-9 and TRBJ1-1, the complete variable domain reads DTGVSQNPRHKITKRGQNVTFRCDPISEHNRLYWYRQTLGQGPEFLTYFQNEAQLEKSRLLSDRFSAERPKGSFSTLEIQRTEQGDSAMYLCASSTQKTQAFFGQGTRLTVV.

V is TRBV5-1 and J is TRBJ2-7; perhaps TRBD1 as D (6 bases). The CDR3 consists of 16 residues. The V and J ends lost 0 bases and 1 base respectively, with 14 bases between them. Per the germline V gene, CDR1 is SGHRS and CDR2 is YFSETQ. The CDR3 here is CASSLGGGQRSYEQYF. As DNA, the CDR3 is TGCGCCAGCAGCTTGGGTGGGGGCCAGCGGTCCTACGAGCAGTACTTC. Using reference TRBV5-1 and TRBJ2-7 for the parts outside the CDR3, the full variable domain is KAGVTQTPRYLIKTRGQQVTLSCSPISGHRSVSWYQQTPGQGLQFLFEYFSETQRNKGNFPGRFSGRQFSNSRSEMNVSTLELGDSALYLCASSLGGGQRSYEQYFGPGTRLTVT.

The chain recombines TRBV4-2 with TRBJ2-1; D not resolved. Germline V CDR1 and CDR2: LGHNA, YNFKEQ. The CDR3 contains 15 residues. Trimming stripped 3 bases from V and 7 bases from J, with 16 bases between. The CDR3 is CASSQGPGWQNEQFF. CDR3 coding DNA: TGTGCCAGCAGCCAGGGCCCTGGCTGGCAAAATGAGCAGTTCTTC.

The CDR3: CASKFTQDRGTNNQPQHF. The CDR3 nucleotides are TGTGCCAGCAAATTCACCCAGGACAGGGGAACTAACAATCAGCCCCAGCATTTT. This chain connects TRBV28 to TRBJ1-5, with TRBD1 identical over 9 bases. Germline V gene data show CDR1 as MDHEN and CDR2 as SYDVKM. Trimming removed 7 bases from V and 3 bases from J; junction bases left unmatched: 16. This CDR3 comprises 18 residues.

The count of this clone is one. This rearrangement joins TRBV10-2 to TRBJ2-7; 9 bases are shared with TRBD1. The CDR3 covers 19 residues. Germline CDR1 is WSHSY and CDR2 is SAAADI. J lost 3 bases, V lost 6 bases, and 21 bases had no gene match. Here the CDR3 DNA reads TGCGCCAGCAGCTCCCTCCGGGACAGGGTCGGTTCCACCCGCTACGAGCAGTACTTC. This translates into CASSSLRDRVGSTRYEQYF.

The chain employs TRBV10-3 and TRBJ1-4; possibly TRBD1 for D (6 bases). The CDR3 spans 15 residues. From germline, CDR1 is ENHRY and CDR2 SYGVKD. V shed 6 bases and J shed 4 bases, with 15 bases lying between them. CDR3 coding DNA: TGTGCCATCAGGCCCGGGACAACCAGTAATGAAAAACTGTTTTTT. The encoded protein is CAIRPGTTSNEKLFF.

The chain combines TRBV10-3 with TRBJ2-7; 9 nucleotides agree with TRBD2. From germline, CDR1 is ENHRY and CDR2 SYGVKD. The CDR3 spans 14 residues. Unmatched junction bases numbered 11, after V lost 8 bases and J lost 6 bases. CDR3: CAIGGTSIGSEQYF. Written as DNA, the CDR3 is TGTGCCATCGGCGGGACTAGCATTGGTTCCGAGCAGTACTTC.

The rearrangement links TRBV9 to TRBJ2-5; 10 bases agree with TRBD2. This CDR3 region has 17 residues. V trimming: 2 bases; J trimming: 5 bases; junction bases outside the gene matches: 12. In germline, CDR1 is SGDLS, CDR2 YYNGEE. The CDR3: CASSVGLLAGREETQYF. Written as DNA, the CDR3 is TGTGCCAGCAGCGTGGGGTTACTAGCGGGGAGGGAGGAGACCCAGTACTTC.